Detailed here is one T cell receptor beta chain. The antigen remains undetermined. The source of the sample is a study of T cells in tuberculosis. Overall study context: IGRA-negative adolescents, IGRA-positive adolescents with latent tuberculosis and adults with active tuberculosis formed this South African cohort. Findings of the study overall: Smaller distances to GMM-specific TCRs suggested their expansion in active tuberculosis.

Trimming cost V 1 base and J 4 bases; bases outside gene matches: 16. Germline CDR1 is LGHNA and CDR2 is YNFKEQ. The CDR3 consists of 19 residues. Using immunoSEQ multiplex PCR, the repertoire was profiled, and TCRdb retains in-frame clones only, with some absent. The sample carries about 38,000 clones, approximately 93% recorded once. The time point was: new active TB diagnosis, blood taken before or within 7 days of starting treatment. The chain joins TRBV4-2 to TRBJ1-2, with 9 bases identical to TRBD1. The clonotype originates from an adult with tuberculosis. This sample comprised PBMCs, obtained at tuberculosis diagnosis. The CDR3 loop reads CASSQALLRTGGAIYGYTF. Written as DNA, the CDR3 is TGTGCCAGCAGCCAAGCCCTTTTACGAACAGGGGGCGCCATCTATGGCTACACCTTC.